This T cell receptor (beta chain) was retrieved from a study of neoadjuvant anti-PD-1 for oral cavity cancer. Study-wide background: Patients without progression received a fourth nivolumab dose around day 43, then surgical resection on days 50-56. General observations from the study: Pretreatment Treg/Th17 ratio correlated inversely with post-treatment tumor clonality. Larger post-treatment preexisting tumor clones tracked with greater tumor shrinkage. TCR analyses covered only a few patients per response group.

This clone appeared many times. Its matching antigen is unknown. The protocol was immunoSEQ multiplex PCR, while the TCRdb copy is restricted to in-frame clones and leaves out a portion. The table has 25,000 or so clones, around a quarter seen once. As to time point: after neoadjuvant nivolumab, at surgical resection. Trimming pared 6 bases from V and 9 bases from J, leaving 12 bases between. Germline V CDR1 and CDR2: SEHNR, FQNEAQ (reference sequence). The CDR3 runs to 12 residues. The sample in question was tumor tissue, obtained after nivolumab (anti-PD-1) treatment. This receptor was identified in a person aged 35-79 years with oral cavity squamous cell carcinoma. The V gene is TRBV7-9, the J gene TRBJ2-1; perhaps D is TRBD1 or TRBD2 (6 bases each). The CDR3, as DNA: TGTGCCAGCAGGACGGGGGCGGGTGAGCAGTTCTTC. This sequence encodes CASRTGAGEQFF.